The entry below gives a single T cell receptor (beta chain) sequence along with its context. This clonotype was seen a few times. The antigen it binds to is not known. Base qualities are not at hand, and no much larger clone is one base apart. The V and J ends are trimmed by 1 base and 5 bases, leaving 9 bases between them. The CDR3 runs 15 residues from the cysteine to the phenylalanine. The only DNA kept is the CDR3, 45 bases in frame from the first base. The germline V gene (reference sequence) supplies CDR1 LNHDA and CDR2 SQIVND. These data come from a study of T cell repertoires in cytomegalovirus infection (dated by TCRdb to about 2019). Broadly, across the study: Peptide stimulations targeted recently identified HLA-C-restricted CMV epitopes, whose presentation resists viral immunomodulation, together with well-studied HLA-B-restricted epitopes. Donor HLA type was relevant to the analysis, because carriage of CMV infection together with the matching HLA type was indicated by public TCR beta signatures.

The paper's findings and limits, for the study overall: The ex vivo response was dominated by HLA-C-restricted CMV-specific TCR beta clonotypes, which also provided the single most frequent clonotype in two of eight donors. Carriers of CMV infection plus the relevant HLA type were discriminated by the cumulative frequency of public TCR beta family members in the study cohort and in an independent 352-donor cohort.

Sequencing relied on an Illumina HiSeq 1500. Clones were called with MiXCR by TCRdb after fastp trimmed the public reads at Q25, and only in-frame beta chains were retained. Every distinct CDR3 protein forms one entry, paired with its most common genes and DNA. The sample table records approximately 910,000 distinct CDR3 sequences; 30% to 40% of these occur just once. The ten largest clones add up to 13% of the sample. The treatment or condition label on this specimen signifies: in vitro stimulation with specific CMV peptide epitopes to enrich CMV-specific T cells. The TCR comes from a human donor in good health (CMV status not recorded). Some clones in this sample may be carry-over from other donors' samples. The chain was built from TRBV19 and TRBJ1-6, with TRBD1 perhaps the D gene, on 6 matching bases. Sequencing used cultured CD8+ T cells from PBMCs, obtained from culture after CMV antigen stimulation. The CDR3 region: CASSIGTGHNSPLHF. The bases are TGTGCCAGTAGTATAGGCACAGGGCATAATTCACCCCTCCACTTT.